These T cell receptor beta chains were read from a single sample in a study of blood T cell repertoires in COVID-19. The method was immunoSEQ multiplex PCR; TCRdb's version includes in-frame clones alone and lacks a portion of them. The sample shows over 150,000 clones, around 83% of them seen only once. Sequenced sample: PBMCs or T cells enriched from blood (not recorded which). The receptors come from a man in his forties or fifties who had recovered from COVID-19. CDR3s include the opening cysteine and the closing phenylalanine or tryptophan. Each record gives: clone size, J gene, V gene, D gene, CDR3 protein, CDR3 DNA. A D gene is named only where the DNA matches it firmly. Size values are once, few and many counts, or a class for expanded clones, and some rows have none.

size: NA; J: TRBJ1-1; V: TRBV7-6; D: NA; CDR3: CASSLSRGKTEAFF; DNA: TGTGCCAGCAGCTTATCAAGAGGGAAGACTGAAGCTTTCTTT
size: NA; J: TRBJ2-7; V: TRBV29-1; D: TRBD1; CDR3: CSVGGQGVGNEQYF; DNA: TGCAGCGTTGGGGGACAGGGGGTCGGCAACGAGCAGTACTTC
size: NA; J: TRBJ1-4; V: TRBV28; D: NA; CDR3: CAVGATNEKLFF; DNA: TGTGCCGTAGGGGCAACTAATGAAAAACTGTTTTTT
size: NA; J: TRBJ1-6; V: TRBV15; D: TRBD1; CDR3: CATSRVPGQGSGSPLHF; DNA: TGTGCCACCAGCAGAGTCCCGGGACAGGGCAGCGGTTCACCCCTCCACTTT
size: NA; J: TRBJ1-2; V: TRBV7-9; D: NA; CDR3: CASSLKEGRYTF; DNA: TGTGCCAGCAGCTTAAAGGAGGGACGCTACACCTTC
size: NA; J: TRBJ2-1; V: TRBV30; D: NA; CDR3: CAWRKGGPNEQFF; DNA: TGTGCCTGGAGGAAGGGGGGGCCAAATGAGCAGTTCTTC
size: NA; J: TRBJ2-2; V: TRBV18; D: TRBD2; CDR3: CASSPRLAGVTGELFF; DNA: TGTGCCAGCTCGCCCCGACTAGCGGGAGTGACCGGGGAGCTGTTTTTT
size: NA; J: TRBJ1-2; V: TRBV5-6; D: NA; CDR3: CASSLVQGFDYGYTF; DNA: TGTGCCAGCAGCTTGGTACAGGGCTTTGACTATGGCTACACCTTC
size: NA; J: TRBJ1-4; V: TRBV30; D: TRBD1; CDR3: CAFLKDRGLADKEKLFF; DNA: TGTGCCTTCCTTAAGGACAGGGGGCTTGCGGATAAGGAAAAACTGTTTTTT
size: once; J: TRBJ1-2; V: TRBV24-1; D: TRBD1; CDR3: CATSDQDRVFGYTF; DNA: TGTGCCACCAGTGATCAGGACAGGGTGTTTGGCTACACCTTC
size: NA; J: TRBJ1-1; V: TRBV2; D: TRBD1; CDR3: CASRTPGQSTEAFF; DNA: TGTGCCAGCAGGACGCCGGGACAGAGCACTGAAGCTTTCTTT
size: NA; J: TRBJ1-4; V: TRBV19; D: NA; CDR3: CASSRGQAPTNEKLFF; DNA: TGTGCCAGTAGTAGAGGACAAGCTCCAACTAATGAAAAACTGTTTTTT
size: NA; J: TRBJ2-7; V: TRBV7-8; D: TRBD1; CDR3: CASSFRTGANYEQYF; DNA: TGTGCCAGCAGCTTTCGGACAGGGGCAAACTACGAGCAGTACTTC
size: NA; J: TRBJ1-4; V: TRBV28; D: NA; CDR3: CASSVDGGLREKLFF; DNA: TGTGCCAGCAGTGTGGATGGGGGGTTACGGGAAAAACTGTTTTTT
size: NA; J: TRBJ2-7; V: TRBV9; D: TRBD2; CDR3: CASSRNPAGVYEQYF; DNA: TGTGCCAGCAGCCGTAATCCAGCGGGAGTTTACGAGCAGTACTTC
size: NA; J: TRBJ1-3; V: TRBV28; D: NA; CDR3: CASSLSLLSGNTIYF; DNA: TGTGCCAGCAGTTTGTCCCTTCTCTCTGGAAACACCATATATTTT
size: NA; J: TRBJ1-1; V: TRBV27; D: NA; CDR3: CASSLRRGNTEAFF; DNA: TGTGCCAGCAGCCTTCGACGGGGGAACACTGAAGCTTTCTTT
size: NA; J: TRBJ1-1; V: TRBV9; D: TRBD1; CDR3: CASSASTGGGTEAFF; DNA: TGTGCCAGCAGCGCCTCGACAGGGGGAGGCACTGAAGCTTTCTTT
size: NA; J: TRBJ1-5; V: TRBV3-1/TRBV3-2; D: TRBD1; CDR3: CASSQDRQGDQPQHF; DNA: TGTGCCAGCAGCCAAGATCGACAGGGGGATCAGCCCCAGCATTTT
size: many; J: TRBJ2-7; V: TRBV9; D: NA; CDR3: CASSVGNSESSYEQYF; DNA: TGTGCCAGCAGCGTGGGTAATAGCGAGAGCTCCTACGAGCAGTACTTC
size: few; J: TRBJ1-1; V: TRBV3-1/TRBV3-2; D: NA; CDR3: CASSRRDFNTEAFF; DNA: TGTGCCAGCAGCCGCCGGGACTTTAACACTGAAGCTTTCTTT
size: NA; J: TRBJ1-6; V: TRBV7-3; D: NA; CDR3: CASSADSRNSPLHF; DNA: TGTGCCAGCAGCGCCGACAGCAGAAATTCACCCCTCCACTTT
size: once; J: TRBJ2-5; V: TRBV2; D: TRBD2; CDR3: CASSKISGVQETQYF; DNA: TGTGCCAGCAGTAAGATTAGCGGGGTACAAGAGACCCAGTACTTC
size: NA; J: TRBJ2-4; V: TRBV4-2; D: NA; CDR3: CASSQGGDIQYF; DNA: TGTGCCAGCAGCCAAGGGGGGGACATTCAGTACTTC
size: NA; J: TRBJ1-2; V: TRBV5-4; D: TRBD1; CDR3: CASSLSGTEYYGYTF; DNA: TGTGCCAGCAGTCTCTCCGGGACAGAATACTATGGCTACACCTTC
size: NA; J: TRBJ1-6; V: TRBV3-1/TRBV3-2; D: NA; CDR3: CASSQDPRQDNSPLHF; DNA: TGTGCCAGCAGCCAAGACCCTCGGCAGGATAATTCACCCCTCCACTTT
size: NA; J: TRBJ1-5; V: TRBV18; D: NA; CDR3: CASSLYNQPQHF; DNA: TGTGCCAGCTCACTATACAATCAGCCCCAGCATTTT
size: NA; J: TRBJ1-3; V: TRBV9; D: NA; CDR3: CASSLTSGNTIYF; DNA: TGTGCCAGCAGCCTAACTTCTGGAAACACCATATATTTT